The 10 T cell receptor beta chains reported below all come from one sample, sequenced in a study of blood T cell repertoires in COVID-19. Clones were read by immunoSEQ multiplex PCR, and TCRdb kept only the in-frame ones, dropping some. The sample contains about 350,000 clones, roughly nine tenths of which appear only once. The specimen was peripheral blood. These receptors all stem from a woman aged 55-70 years with COVID-19, enrolled during active disease.

The chain combines TRBV30 with TRBJ1-2; D remains unclear. Trimming took 0 bases from V and 2 from J, leaving 7 bases between them. Per germline, CDR1 GTSNPN and CDR2 SVGIG (reference sequence). This CDR3 region has 13 residues. The CDR3 spells CAWSVRENYGYTF. The DNA of the CDR3 is TGTGCCTGGAGTGTCCGGGAGAACTATGGCTACACCTTC.

The chain combines TRBV27 with TRBJ1-5; TRBD1 might be the D (5 bases). V lost 2 bases to trimming and J lost 5 bases, with 10 bases between them. The CDR3 runs 14 residues. Germline lookup yields CDR1 MNHEY and CDR2 SMNVEV (reference sequence). CDR3 region: CASSLRWGDQPQHF. The DNA of the CDR3 is TGTGCCAGCAGTTTAAGATGGGGGGATCAGCCCCAGCATTTT.

This chain links TRBV9 with TRBJ1-2; 7 positions agree with TRBD1. The CDR3 runs 15 residues. Germline loops: CDR1 SGDLS, CDR2 YYNGEE. Unmatched junction bases numbered 9, after V lost 1 base and J lost 6 bases. CDR3 nucleotide sequence: TGTGCCAGCAGCGTACCTGGACAGGCCCTGGATGGCTACACCTTC. As protein: CASSVPGQALDGYTF.

V gene TRBV18 combines with J gene TRBJ1-1; possible D gene TRBD1, 5 bases. CDR3 length: 16 amino acids. The germline V gene has CDR1 KGHSH and CDR2 LQKENI. V lost 2 bases and J lost 0, with 13 bases in between. CDR3 region: CASSPFADNMNTEAFF. The CDR3, as DNA: TGTGCCAGCTCACCATTTGCGGACAACATGAACACTGAAGCTTTCTTT. The full variable domain, with the rest looked up from reference TRBV18 and TRBJ1-1, is NAGVMQNPRHLVRRRGQEARLRCSPMKGHSHVYWYRQLPEEGLKFMVYLQKENIIDESGMPKERFSAEFPKEGPSILRIQQVVRGDSAAYFCASSPFADNMNTEAFFGQGTRLTVV.

The rearrangement uses TRBV27 and TRBJ2-3, with 9 positions matching TRBD1. The germline CDR1 and CDR2 sequences are MNHEY and SMNVEV (reference sequence). This CDR3 contains 16 residues. Germline trimming cut 1 base from V and 4 bases from J; bases unmatched to any gene: 6. CDR3 loop: CASSLYRDREPDTQYF. The CDR3 coding sequence is TGTGCCAGCAGTTTATACCGGGACAGGGAGCCAGATACGCAGTATTTT.

This sequence joins TRBV7-2 and TRBJ1-4, with D hard to call. This CDR3 comprises 14 residues. The V and J ends lost 2 bases and 5 bases respectively, with 9 bases between them. The germline V gene has CDR1 SGHTA and CDR2 FQGNSA. CDR3 in DNA: TGTGCCAGCAGCTTACAAACAGAAAATGAAAAACTGTTTTTT. Its translation: CASSLQTENEKLFF.

The chain employs TRBV4-2 and TRBJ2-7; 9 bases match TRBD1. Per germline, CDR1 LGHNA and CDR2 YNFKEQ. The CDR3 totals 16 residues. The J segment lost 3 bases and the V segment lost 0 bases, leaving 6 bases of the junction unmatched. CDR3 nucleotides: TGTGCCAGCAGCCAAGAGAGGACAGGGGCCCTCTACGAGCAGTACTTC. Its protein is CASSQERTGALYEQYF.

This chain joins TRBV28 and TRBJ1-1; possible D gene TRBD1, 6 bases. Germline CDR1 reads MDHEN; CDR2 reads SYDVKM. The CDR3 has 16 amino acids. V lost 2 bases and J 4 bases, leaving 17 bases between the germline ends. CDR3 nucleotide sequence: TGTGCCAGCAGTTTAACCCAAGGGAGGGGGGTCACTGAAGCTTTCTTT. Protein sequence: CASSLTQGRGVTEAFF.

This rearrangement joins TRBV7-9 to TRBJ1-2; D is undetermined. The CDR3 runs to 12 residues. V was cut by 10 bases and J by 6 bases, with 15 bases left in between. The germline CDR1 and CDR2 sequences are SEHNR and FQNEAQ (reference sequence). DNA for the CDR3: TGTGCCATCGAGGCGGGTATGGATGGCTACACCTTC. Amino acid sequence: CAIEAGMDGYTF.

The chain links TRBV3-1 (or the pseudogene TRBV3-2) to TRBJ2-3, with a tentative D call TRBD2 (5 bases). The CDR3 has 15 residues. CDR1 is LGHDT, CDR2 YNNKEL, per germline (reference sequence). Trimming cost V 0 bases and J 4 bases, with 11 bases left between them. The CDR3 loop is CASSQDQDSSDTQYF. DNA for the CDR3: TGTGCCAGCAGCCAAGATCAGGACTCCTCAGATACGCAGTATTTT.